This TCR beta chain was captured in a study of T cells after yellow fever vaccination. On the study more broadly: Fractions of low cell number were prepared using SMART-Seq v4 Ultra Low Input. Whole-study findings and limits: Only a minor proportion of clonotypes was detected across both CD4 and CD8 compartments. Post-booster samples contained most primary-vaccination clones (approximately 96% CD4, about 90% CD8).

5'RACE template switching added a universal primer site and UMIs to TCR cDNA. TCRdb re-derived calls from the 5' RACE reads in MiXCR, one entry per CDR3 protein. The table includes about 300,000 distinct CDR3 sequences, less than 9.5% detected once. This clonotype was counted at least ten times. Its matching antigen is unknown. This CDR3 has 12 residues. V dropped 4 bases and J dropped 8 bases, with 8 bases sitting between them. Germline values: CDR1 MNHEY, CDR2 SVGAGI. Sample: CD4+ T cells sorted from PBMCs, taken 5 days after the yellow fever booster vaccination. This clonotype was obtained from a young man who received the YFV17D yellow fever vaccine. The rearrangement links TRBV6-5 to TRBJ2-2; a possible D gene is TRBD1 (6 bases). The CDR3 reads CASSSGTGELFF. CDR3 nucleotides: TGTGCCAGCAGTTCCGGGACAGGGGAGCTGTTTTTT.